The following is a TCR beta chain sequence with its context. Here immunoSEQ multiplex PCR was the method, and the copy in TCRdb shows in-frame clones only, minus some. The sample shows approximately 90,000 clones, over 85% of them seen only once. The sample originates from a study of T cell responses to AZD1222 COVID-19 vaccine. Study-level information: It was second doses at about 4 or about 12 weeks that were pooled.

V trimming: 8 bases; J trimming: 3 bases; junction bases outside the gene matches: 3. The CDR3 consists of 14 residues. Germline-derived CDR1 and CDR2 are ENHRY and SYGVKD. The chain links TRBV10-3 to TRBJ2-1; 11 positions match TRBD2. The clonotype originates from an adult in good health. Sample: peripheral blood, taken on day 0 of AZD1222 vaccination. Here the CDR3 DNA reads TGTGCCATCGGGCTAGCGGGGGGCTACAATGAGCAGTTCTTC. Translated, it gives CAIGLAGGYNEQFF.